One sample yielded the 20 T cell receptor beta chains listed below, sequenced in a study of blood T cell repertoires in COVID-19. Assay used: immunoSEQ multiplex PCR; TCRdb lists only in-frame clones, some missing. The sample records roughly 350,000 clones, around 91% being singletons. Sequencing used peripheral blood. All receptors derive from a woman between 18 and 29 years old who had recovered from COVID-19.

This clone showed up just a few times. V usage is TRBV2 and J usage is TRBJ1-5; D uncertain. Germline-derived CDR1 and CDR2 are SNHLY and FYNNEI. The CDR3 is 13 amino acids. Trimming stripped 3 bases from V and 2 bases from J, with 5 bases between. CDR3 sequence reads: CASSDEGNQPQHF. CDR3 nucleotide sequence: TGTGCCAGCAGTGATGAGGGCAATCAGCCCCAGCATTTT. The entire variable domain, with the rest obtained from reference TRBV2 and TRBJ1-5, is as follows: EPEVTQTPSHQVTQMGQEVILRCVPISNHLYFYWYRQILGQKVEFLVSFYNNEISEKSEIFDDQFSVERPDGSNFTLKIRSTKLEDSAMYFCASSDEGNQPQHFGDGTRLSIL.

The rearrangement joins TRBV6-2 or TRBV6-3 to TRBJ2-7, with D perhaps TRBD1 (7 bases). The CDR3 has 13 amino acids. Germline V gives CDR1 MNHEY, CDR2 SVGEGT. V was clipped by 6 bases and J by 6 bases, with 15 bases between them. The CDR3 coding sequence is TGTGCCAGCAGCCGAGGGACAGCGGGCGAGCAGTACGTC. Protein: CASSRGTAGEQYV.

V gene TRBV5-1 combines with J gene TRBJ2-3; TRBD2 matches at 8 bases. The CDR3 is 16 residues long. CDR1 is SGHRS, CDR2 YFSETQ, per germline. V shed 9 bases, J shed 4 bases, and the junction held 16 bases outside the gene matches. The CDR3 nucleotides read TGCGCCACCTCACCACTCAGCGGGAGTGGGGCAGATACGCAGTATTTT. Amino acids: CATSPLSGSGADTQYF.

This chain connects TRBV4-3 to TRBJ2-1; TRBD2 aligns across 10 bases. CDR1 is LGHNA, CDR2 YSLEER, per germline. Unmatched junction bases numbered 11, after V lost 4 bases and J lost 8 bases. This CDR3 comprises 16 residues. The CDR3 loop reads CASSPSGTSVIDEQFF. In nucleotides, the CDR3 is TGCGCCAGCAGCCCCAGTGGGACTAGCGTTATCGATGAGCAGTTCTTC.

The chain couples TRBV11-3 to TRBJ2-3, with 15 bases matching TRBD2. Germline loops: CDR1 SGHNT, CDR2 YENEEA. This CDR3 has 18 amino acids. V shed 4 bases and J 0 bases; nucleotides not matched to a gene: 5. The CDR3 is CASSSGTSGRKSTDTQYF. The CDR3 DNA sequence: TGTGCCAGCAGCTCCGGGACTAGCGGGAGGAAGAGCACAGATACGCAGTATTTT.

This chain connects TRBV6-5 to TRBJ1-1, with 7 bases that match TRBD1. The germline CDR1 and CDR2 sequences are MNHEY and SVGAGI. The CDR3 length is 14 residues. V gave up 5 bases and J gave up 5 bases; unmatched junction bases: 8. CDR3 bases: TGTGCCAGCAGTACCCGGACAGGAAAAACTGAAGCTTTCTTT. Protein: CASSTRTGKTEAFF.

V and J are TRBV28 and TRBJ2-7; 14 nucleotides match TRBD2. Germline V gene sequence: CDR1 MDHEN, CDR2 SYDVKM. V lost 6 bases to trimming and J lost 3 bases; unmatched junction nucleotides: 22. The CDR3 spans 21 residues. The CDR3 nucleotides are TGTGCCAGCAGCCAATCCTTGGGGGGGGTCCGACTAGCGGGAGGGCTCTACGAGCAGTACGTC. As protein: CASSQSLGGVRLAGGLYEQYV.

This rearrangement joins TRBV6-5 to TRBJ1-2, with 7 bases aligning to TRBD1. The trim removed 6 bases at V and 2 bases at J, leaving 6 bases unmatched. Germline-derived CDR1 and CDR2 are MNHEY and SVGAGI. The CDR3 contains 14 residues. The chain's CDR3 is CASRNRGSNYGYTF. The CDR3 region has the DNA TGTGCCAGCAGAAACAGGGGAAGCAACTATGGCTACACCTTC.

This chain uses TRBV4-3 with TRBJ1-2; 8 nucleotides agree with TRBD1. This CDR3 is built from 14 residues. V lost 0 bases and J lost 6; bases outside the gene matches: 3. Germline values: CDR1 LGHNA, CDR2 YSLEER. In DNA, the CDR3 is TGCGCCAGCAGCCAAGATACCAGGGGGCATGGCTACACCTTC. Its translation: CASSQDTRGHGYTF.

The rearrangement joins TRBV15 to TRBJ2-1; no reliable D call. Germline CDR1 is LNHNV and CDR2 is YYDKDF (reference sequence). V was pared by 8 bases and J by 6 bases, with 17 bases between. The CDR3 has 14 amino acids. CDR3 sequence (DNA): TGTGCCACCGCGGTACATGGCACCCCCAATGAGCAGTTCTTC. Protein product: CATAVHGTPNEQFF.

This chain connects TRBV27 to TRBJ2-2; D is unresolved. CDR1 is MNHEY, CDR2 SMNVEV, per germline (reference sequence). This CDR3 has 15 residues. V was clipped by 2 bases and J by 0 bases, with 7 bases between them. The CDR3 coding sequence is TGTGCCAGCAGTTTAGTACATCCGAACACCGGGGAGCTGTTTTTT. Translated: CASSLVHPNTGELFF.

This chain connects TRBV11-2 to TRBJ2-1; the D is unclear. The CDR3 is made up of 13 amino acids. Trimming took 3 bases from V and 3 from J, leaving 6 bases between them. Germline values: CDR1 SGHAT, CDR2 FQNNGV. CDR3 bases: TGTGCCAGCAGCTTGAGAGTCTACAATGAGCAGTTCTTC. It translates to CASSLRVYNEQFF.

This clone was counted once. The chain employs TRBV20-1 and TRBJ2-1, with TRBD1 matching 9 bases. Trimming cost V 3 bases and J 3 bases; bases outside gene matches: 6. Germline V gene sequence: CDR1 DFQATT, CDR2 SNEGSKA (reference sequence). The CDR3 is made up of 15 amino acids. CDR3 in DNA: TGCAGTGCTAGTCGGGACAGGGTAAGCTACAATGAGCAGTTCTTC. Protein product: CSASRDRVSYNEQFF.

V and J are TRBV9 and TRBJ2-3; 7 bases are shared with TRBD2. J lost 2 bases, V lost 3 bases, and 9 bases had no gene match. CDR3 length equals 16 residues. Germline CDR1 is SGDLS and CDR2 is YYNGEE. CDR3 sequence: CASSDRAGDATDTQYF. In nucleotides, the CDR3 is TGTGCCAGCAGCGATCGTGCGGGAGATGCCACAGATACGCAGTATTTT.

The rearrangement links TRBV19 to TRBJ1-6, with 9 positions matching TRBD1. V lost 5 bases and J lost 6; bases outside the gene matches: 8. This CDR3 comprises 16 residues. Germline V gene sequence: CDR1 LNHDA, CDR2 SQIVND (reference sequence). CDR3 nucleotides: TGTGCCAGTAGTGTCTTACCGGGACAGGGTAATTCACCCCTCCACTTT. Its protein is CASSVLPGQGNSPLHF.

This chain connects TRBV6-6 to TRBJ2-3; D gene unclear. There are 14 residues in the CDR3. V was trimmed by 2 bases and J by 3 bases, leaving 9 bases between them. The germline V gene has CDR1 MNHNY and CDR2 SVGAGI (reference sequence). DNA for the CDR3: TGTGCCAGCAGTTACACAGACCCTACAGATACGCAGTATTTT. This codes for CASSYTDPTDTQYF.

The rearrangement joins TRBV20-1 to TRBJ1-1; no firm D call. CDR3 length: 10 residues. V lost 6 bases, J lost 4 bases, and 6 bases lay in between. The germline gives CDR1 DFQATT, CDR2 SNEGSKA (reference sequence). DNA for the CDR3: TGCAGTGCCAGTCGCACTGAAGCTTTCTTT. This sequence encodes CSASRTEAFF.

The rearrangement links TRBV21-1 to TRBJ2-7; the table gives TRBD2 as D, unverified against the DNA. TRBV21-1 is a documented pseudogene. CDR3 length equals 15 residues. The CDR3 reads CASSKGTREGYEQYV. CDR3 in DNA: TGTGCCAGCAGCAAGGGGACAAGGGAGGGGTACGAGCAGTACGTC.

The CDR3 is CASSLWRERLWTGELFF. The CDR3 DNA is TGTGCCAGCAGCTTGTGGCGGGAGCGACTTTGGACCGGGGAGCTGTTTTTT. The chain uses TRBV5-4 and TRBJ2-2; TRBD2 matches at 7 bases. V lost 1 base to trimming and J lost 5 bases; unmatched junction nucleotides: 11. Looked up from germline, CDR1 is SGHNT and CDR2 is YYREEE (reference sequence). This CDR3 has 17 residues.

V gene TRBV27 combines with J gene TRBJ2-1; 9 bases fit TRBD1. The CDR3 loop spans 16 amino acids. The J segment lost 1 base and the V segment lost 2 bases, leaving 3 bases of the junction unmatched. Per the germline V gene, CDR1 is MNHEY and CDR2 is SMNVEV (reference sequence). This CDR3 reads CASSLRDRVSYNEQFF. In DNA, the CDR3 is TGTGCCAGCAGTTTACGGGACAGGGTTTCCTACAATGAGCAGTTCTTC.